This passage covers 15 T cell receptor beta chains from one sample sequenced in a study of blood T cell repertoires in COVID-19. The data were produced by immunoSEQ multiplex PCR, yet TCRdb's version contains in-frame clones alone and is incomplete. The sample has around 140,000 clones, around nine tenths seen once. The sequenced sample consisted of peripheral blood. Source of these receptors: a woman aged 70-85 years with COVID-19, enrolled during active disease.

V gene TRBV10-3 combines with J gene TRBJ1-2; TRBD1 aligns across 7 bases. The V gene's germline CDR1 is ENHRY and CDR2 SYGVKD. Trimming took 6 bases from V and 2 from J; bases not matched to a gene: 6. The CDR3 loop spans 14 amino acids. CDR3 DNA sequence: TGTGCCATCAGGGGACAGCAGATGAACTATGGCTACACCTTC. It specifies CAIRGQQMNYGYTF.

Only one count was recorded for this clone. This chain joins TRBV28 and TRBJ1-2; a weak D match, TRBD1 (6 bases). Germline loops: CDR1 MDHEN, CDR2 SYDVKM. There are 13 residues in the CDR3. Deletions cut 1 base from V and 8 bases from J, with 11 bases between. DNA of the CDR3: TGTGCCAGCAGTTTATCGGGGGGCGGAGGCTACACCTTC. Translation gives CASSLSGGGGYTF.

This clone was counted once. This chain links TRBV18 with TRBJ1-1; D call uncertain. With 3 bases removed from V and 5 bases from J, the gap between germline ends came to 7 bases. CDR1 is KGHSH and CDR2 is LQKENI in the germline V gene. This CDR3 comprises 12 residues. CDR3 coding DNA: TGTGCCAGCTCACCCACCGGGACTGAAGCTTTCTTT. Translated: CASSPTGTEAFF.

The chain carries TRBV30 and TRBJ1-2; D gene unclear. This CDR3 contains 13 residues. V dropped 1 base and J dropped 4 bases, with 10 bases sitting between them. In germline, CDR1 is GTSNPN, CDR2 SVGIG (reference sequence). DNA of the CDR3: TGTGCCTGGAGTGGAACAAGTATCTATGGCTACACCTTC. Encoded protein: CAWSGTSIYGYTF.

Worth noting for this clone: Other DNA sequences in the sample encode the same CDR3. This chain connects TRBV29-1 to TRBJ2-7, with D possibly matching TRBD1 (8 bases). Trimming removed 5 bases at V and 7 bases at J, with 18 bases between. The CDR3 is 13 amino acids. The germline V gene encodes CDR1 SQVTM and CDR2 ANQGSEA. The CDR3 coding sequence is TGCAGCGTTAATACAGGGGGGGTGGGAGAGCAGTACTTC. The encoded protein is CSVNTGGVGEQYF.

The J gene is TRBJ2-1, the V gene TRBV3-1 (or the pseudogene TRBV3-2), with a weak D call TRBD1 (6 bases). Germline loops: CDR1 LGHDT, CDR2 YNNKEL (reference sequence). This CDR3 spans 15 amino acids. The germline V and J ends were trimmed by 3 bases and 7 bases, with 16 bases remaining between them. CDR3 nucleotide sequence: TGTGCCAGCAGCCAGCGAGTTCAGGGGAGAAATGAGCAGTTCTTC. Its translation: CASSQRVQGRNEQFF.

The chain carries TRBV5-4 and TRBJ2-5; D is unresolved. Germline values: CDR1 SGHNT, CDR2 YYREEE (reference sequence). CDR3 size: 14 residues. Deletions cut 0 bases from V and 0 bases from J, with 6 bases between. CDR3 in amino acids: CASSLDKYQETQYF. CDR3 sequence (DNA): TGTGCCAGCAGCTTGGACAAGTACCAAGAGACCCAGTACTTC.

V and J are TRBV5-5 and TRBJ1-5; TRBD1 is a possible D gene (5 bases). Trimming stripped 1 base from V and 4 bases from J, with 15 bases between. The CDR3 consists of 16 residues. CDR1 and CDR2 (germline): SGHKS, YYEKEE (reference sequence). Here the CDR3 DNA reads TGTGCCAGCAGCTTGTCAGCGACAGACCTAAATCAGCCCCAGCATTTT. Encoded protein: CASSLSATDLNQPQHF.

This clone was found a few times. The chain is built from TRBV3-1 (or the pseudogene TRBV3-2) and TRBJ2-1; 9 nucleotides agree with TRBD2. Losses at the gene ends were 2 bases for V and 7 bases for J; bases not matched to a gene: 3. Germline lookup yields CDR1 LGHDT and CDR2 YNNKEL (reference sequence). This CDR3 region has 14 residues. CDR3 amino acids: CASSQRLAGNEQFF. The CDR3 nucleotides read TGTGCCAGCAGCCAACGGCTAGCGGGGAATGAGCAGTTCTTC.

The rearrangement links TRBV27 to TRBJ2-3; D is perhaps TRBD2 (7 bases). Trimming stripped 5 bases from V and 2 bases from J, with 14 bases between. The CDR3 covers 15 residues. The germline CDR1 and CDR2 sequences are MNHEY and SMNVEV (reference sequence). In DNA, the CDR3 is TGTGCCAGCAGTCTCCTCCGGGGGGCCACAGATACGCAGTATTTT. Its protein is CASSLLRGATDTQYF.

The chain recombines TRBV6-5 with TRBJ1-2; 10 positions agree with TRBD1. Germline V gene data show CDR1 as MNHEY and CDR2 as SVGAGI. This CDR3 is 16 amino acids long. Trimming took 2 bases from V and 4 from J; bases not matched to a gene: 7. This CDR3 reads CASSYRDRGAGYGYTF. The CDR3 DNA sequence: TGTGCCAGCAGTTACCGGGACAGGGGAGCAGGCTATGGCTACACCTTC.

V usage is TRBV5-4 and J usage is TRBJ2-3; TRBD1 agrees at 7 bases. Germline CDR1 SGHNT, CDR2 YYREEE (reference sequence). V lost 3 bases and J lost 6; bases outside the gene matches: 7. This CDR3 region has 14 residues. CDR3 DNA sequence: TGTGCCAGCAGCTCAGACAGGGTAGTTGATACGCAGTATTTT. Its protein is CASSSDRVVDTQYF.

V gene TRBV9 combines with J gene TRBJ1-3, with TRBD1 matching 8 bases. Per germline, CDR1 SGDLS and CDR2 YYNGEE. Losses at the gene ends were 3 bases for V and 2 bases for J; bases not matched to a gene: 4. This CDR3 is built from 15 residues. The CDR3 sequence is CASSGQGAPGNTIYF. For the CDR3, the DNA is TGTGCCAGCAGCGGCCAGGGGGCCCCTGGAAACACCATATATTTT.

J is TRBJ2-7 and V is TRBV5-1, with TRBD2 matching 10 bases. The germline V gene encodes CDR1 SGHRS and CDR2 YFSETQ. The CDR3 is 18 amino acids. Trimming took 0 bases from V and 3 from J; bases not matched to a gene: 12. This chain's CDR3 is CASSLGASGGVTVYEQYF. The CDR3 region has the DNA TGCGCCAGCAGCTTGGGGGCTAGCGGGGGTGTTACCGTCTACGAGCAGTACTTC. Full variable domain (missing parts from reference TRBV5-1 and TRBJ2-7): KAGVTQTPRYLIKTRGQQVTLSCSPISGHRSVSWYQQTPGQGLQFLFEYFSETQRNKGNFPGRFSGRQFSNSRSEMNVSTLELGDSALYLCASSLGASGGVTVYEQYFGPGTRLTVT.

This chain links TRBV9 with TRBJ1-2, with 7 bases that match TRBD1. The germline V gene encodes CDR1 SGDLS and CDR2 YYNGEE. The CDR3 runs 15 residues. V shed 4 bases and J 2 bases; nucleotides not matched to a gene: 8. Here the CDR3 reads CASSPDREPNYGYTF. CDR3 DNA: TGTGCCAGCAGCCCTGACAGGGAACCAAACTATGGCTACACCTTC.